The present entry profiles one T cell receptor beta chain with its context. This specimen belongs to a study of blood T cell repertoires in COVID-19. Overall study: The study drew acute and convalescent COVID-19 samples from the United States, Italy and Spain. PBMCs, B-cell-depleted T cells, or T cells were the source of the cDNA or gDNA that made up the material.

Source study methods: Quantification of nucleated cells was approximated via reference gene primer amplification. Clones were sequenced by immunoSEQ multiplex PCR, and TCRdb holds only the in-frame ones, with some missing. V and J calls and clone size come straight from that table; D and trimming were deduced from the DNA. The table lists 95,000 to 150,000 clones, about 90% of them singletons. Germline CDR1 is SGHRS and CDR2 is YFSETQ. With 2 bases removed from V and 7 bases from J, the gap between germline ends came to 12 bases. The CDR3 length is 13 residues. The sequenced sample was peripheral blood. The J gene is TRBJ1-2, the V gene TRBV5-1; D gene ambiguous. The TCR sequence derives from a woman between 50 and 59 years old with active or convalescent COVID-19. The CDR3 loop is CASSFFREGGYTF. In DNA form, the CDR3 reads TGCGCCAGCAGCTTTTTCCGGGAGGGTGGCTACACCTTC.